This T cell receptor beta chain stems from a study of control samples from healthy donors and cancer patients. Assay: immunoSEQ multiplex PCR; the TCRdb copy retains only in-frame clones and omits some. The sample lists around 140,000 clones, about 90% occurring once. V lost 6 bases, J lost 4 bases, and 5 bases stayed unmatched. Germline assignment: CDR1 LNHDA and CDR2 SQIVND (reference sequence). This CDR3 is 14 amino acids long. The J gene is TRBJ1-2, the V gene TRBV19, with 10 bases fitting TRBD1. Sequencing was done on a sample of blood. This sequence originates from a woman in her 50s in good health. The CDR3 nucleotides are TGTGCCAGTAGAGACAGGGGGCTTAGCTATGGCTACACCTTC. Its protein product is CASRDRGLSYGYTF. The entire variable domain, with the rest obtained from reference TRBV19 and TRBJ1-2, is as follows: DGGITQSPKYLFRKEGQNVTLSCEQNLNHDAMYWYRQDPGQGLRLIYYSQIVNDFQKGDIAEGYSVSREKKESFPLTVTSAQKNPTAFYLCASRDRGLSYGYTFGSGTRLTVV.